This T cell receptor (beta chain) was identified during a study of OX40 agonist ivuxolimab in advanced cancers. General study findings and limits: Clonal expansion in partial responders at 0.1-3.0 mg/kg ranked among the lowest.

Method: immunoSEQ multiplex PCR; TCRdb's copy keeps in-frame clones and lacks some. Of almost 35,000 clones listed, about four fifths are singletons. Trimming took 0 bases from V and 5 from J; bases not matched to a gene: 5. The germline CDR1 and CDR2 sequences are SGHNT and YENEEA. This CDR3 contains 16 residues. About this clone: Its antigen is unknown.

The genes are TRBV11-3 and TRBJ2-1; the match to TRBD2 covers 9 bases. This specimen consisted of CD4+ or CD8+ T cells sorted from blood, obtained in a trial of the OX40 agonist ivuxolimab. The receptor's source is an adult with an advanced solid tumor such as melanoma, head and neck, liver or kidney cancer. In DNA form, the CDR3 reads TGTGCCAGCAGCTTAGATAAGGTAGCGGGGGACAATGAGCAGTTCTTC. Protein: CASSLDKVAGDNEQFF.